This passage covers 27 T cell receptor beta chains from one sample sequenced in a study of patients and donors after allogeneic stem cell transplantation. TCRdb re-called the RT-PCR reads through MiXCR, storing one row per CDR3 protein. Among about 230,000 distinct CDR3 sequences listed, roughly 14% were seen once. Sequenced: blood, either unsorted or a sorted T cell fraction (not recorded which). These receptors all come from a human donor who was either an allogeneic HSCT recipient or a stem cell or donor lymphocyte infusion donor (not recorded which). It is not recorded whose cells these are; they may come from a transplant donor.

This clonotype was counted many times. V is TRBV5-1 and J is TRBJ2-6, with TRBD1 identical over 8 bases. From germline, CDR1 is SGHRS and CDR2 YFSETQ. Trimming at V came to 4 bases and at J to 2 bases, leaving 20 bases not matched to a gene. The CDR3 loop spans 21 amino acids. In nucleotides, the CDR3 is TGCGCCAGCAGCGGAAACATCAGGACAGGGTCTACAGTTACTGGGGCCAACGTCCTGACTTTC. Protein: CASSGNIRTGSTVTGANVLTF.

This clonotype occurred a few times. The chain recombines TRBV19 with TRBJ1-5; TRBD1 is a possible D gene (5 bases). Germline CDR1 reads LNHDA; CDR2 reads SQIVND (reference sequence). With 5 bases removed from V and 0 bases from J, the gap between germline ends came to 8 bases. This CDR3 spans 14 amino acids. The CDR3 is CASSPQGSNQPQHF. The CDR3 DNA reads TGTGCCAGTAGTCCCCAGGGTAGCAATCAGCCCCAGCATTTT.

This clonotype was observed many times. J is TRBJ2-5 and V is TRBV20-1, with TRBD2 identical over 9 bases. The junction had 7 bases not matched to a gene; V was cut back by 5 bases and J by 3 bases. This CDR3 is built from 14 residues. Germline loops: CDR1 DFQATT, CDR2 SNEGSKA (reference sequence). This chain's CDR3 is CSAGGLAGKETQYF. For the CDR3, the DNA is TGCAGTGCTGGGGGACTAGCCGGCAAAGAGACCCAGTACTTC.

This clonotype came up a few times. J is TRBJ1-2 and V is TRBV30; D is unclear. Per germline, CDR1 GTSNPN and CDR2 SVGIG (reference sequence). V shed 0 bases and J shed 4 bases, with 9 bases lying between them. CDR3 length: 13 amino acids. CDR3 amino acids: CAWSVGEAYGYTF. The CDR3 nucleotides read TGTGCCTGGAGTGTTGGGGAGGCCTATGGCTACACCTTC.

V and J are TRBV20-1 and TRBJ1-5, with D possibly being TRBD1 (6 bases). Per the germline V gene, CDR1 is DFQATT and CDR2 is SNEGSKA (reference sequence). V lost 2 bases to trimming and J lost 3 bases, with 14 bases between them. The CDR3 consists of 15 residues. The CDR3 nucleotides are TGCAGTGCTAGAACAAGAGGGGGGTTCAATCAGCCCCAGCATTTT. Amino acids: CSARTRGGFNQPQHF.

The table lists this clonotype with a count of one. The rearrangement links TRBV9 to TRBJ2-3; TRBD2 aligns across 12 bases. CDR3 length equals 16 residues. V trimming: 3 bases; J trimming: 6 bases; junction bases outside the gene matches: 8. The germline V gene has CDR1 SGDLS and CDR2 YYNGEE. The CDR3 coding sequence is TGTGCCAGCAGCGGAGCTAGCGGGAGGGCCCGGGATACGCAGTATTTT. Residues: CASSGASGRARDTQYF. The entire variable domain, with the rest obtained from reference TRBV9 and TRBJ2-3, is as follows: DSGVTQTPKHLITATGQRVTLRCSPRSGDLSVYWYQQSLDQGLQFLIQYYNGEERAKGNILERFSAQQFPDLHSELNLSSLELGDSALYFCASSGASGRARDTQYFGPGTRLTVL.

This clonotype was observed a few times. This chain's CDR3 is CASSQGQVQETQYF. For the CDR3, the DNA is TGTGCCAGCTCACAGGGACAGGTCCAAGAGACCCAGTACTTC. The V gene is TRBV18, the J gene TRBJ2-5; TRBD1 agrees at 8 bases. CDR1 KGHSH and CDR2 LQKENI come from the germline V gene. The CDR3 loop spans 14 amino acids. The V and J ends lost 4 bases and 1 base, in that order; junction bases with no gene match: 2.

This clonotype was observed a few times. The chain carries TRBV19 and TRBJ1-2, with D perhaps TRBD1 (5 bases). The CDR3 covers 14 residues. V dropped 3 bases and J dropped 2 bases, with 10 bases sitting between them. Germline V gives CDR1 LNHDA, CDR2 SQIVND (reference sequence). The CDR3 region is CASSIGGFNYGYTF. The CDR3 nucleotides are TGTGCCAGTAGTATCGGGGGATTCAACTATGGCTACACCTTC.

This clonotype has a handful of counts. The J gene is TRBJ1-2, the V gene TRBV20-1; 7 positions match TRBD1. There are 11 residues in the CDR3. V shed 4 bases, J shed 8 bases, and the junction held 4 bases outside the gene matches. CDR1 and CDR2 (germline): DFQATT, SNEGSKA (reference sequence). CDR3 sequence: CSANRGEGYTF. For the CDR3, the DNA is TGCAGTGCTAACAGGGGCGAGGGCTACACCTTC.

This clonotype was seen only a few times. This chain connects TRBV6-1 to TRBJ2-5; 7 nucleotides line up with TRBD1. The V and J ends lost 3 bases and 3 bases, in that order; junction bases with no gene match: 7. This CDR3 region has 15 residues. CDR1 and CDR2 from the germline V gene are MNHNS and SASEGT. Here the CDR3 reads CASSDLGQSKETQYF. The CDR3 DNA reads as TGTGCCAGCAGTGACCTGGGACAGTCAAAAGAGACCCAGTACTTC.

This clonotype was found a few times. V is TRBV2 and J is TRBJ1-6; the D gene is possibly TRBD1 (5 bases). The CDR3 sequence is 12 residues long. V was trimmed by 9 bases and J by 7 bases, leaving 10 bases between them. Germline lookup yields CDR1 SNHLY and CDR2 FYNNEI. CDR3 sequence reads: CASSTENSPLHF. The DNA for the CDR3 is TGTGCCAGTTCGACAGAGAATTCACCCCTCCACTTT.

This clonotype was observed a handful of times. The CDR3 protein is CASSQSNRGEDTQYF. Here the CDR3 DNA reads TGTGCCAGCAGCCAATCGAACAGGGGAGAGGATACGCAGTATTTT. The chain is built from TRBV4-2 and TRBJ2-3; 7 bases line up with TRBD1. The CDR3 contains 15 residues. The germline gives CDR1 LGHNA, CDR2 YNFKEQ. V lost 2 bases to trimming and J lost 6 bases; unmatched junction nucleotides: 8.

This clonotype has a handful of counts. As DNA, the CDR3 is TGCAGTGCGTATCCCTTGACAGGGGAGATATCAGATACGCAGTATTTT. Its protein product is CSAYPLTGEISDTQYF. This chain links TRBV20-1 with TRBJ2-3, with 8 bases that match TRBD1. The CDR3 extends over 16 amino acids. CDR1 and CDR2 from the germline V gene are DFQATT and SNEGSKA (reference sequence). J gave up 4 bases and V 6 bases, and 15 bases lay outside the gene matches.

This chain uses TRBV15 with TRBJ1-1; D might be TRBD1 (6 bases). CDR3 length: 14 residues. V was clipped by 11 bases and J by 1 base, with 17 bases between them. The germline gives CDR1 LNHNV, CDR2 YYDKDF (reference sequence). The DNA of the CDR3 is TGTGCCGCGTCTGAGGGACACGGGAACACTGAAGCTTTCTTT. As protein: CAASEGHGNTEAFF.

This chain connects TRBV24-1 to TRBJ1-2, with 8 positions matching TRBD1. This CDR3 is built from 17 residues. Trimming at V came to 3 bases and at J to 4 bases, leaving 12 bases not matched to a gene. Germline values: CDR1 KGHDR, CDR2 SFDVKD. CDR3 loop: CATSDGTGGGFSYGYTF. DNA of the CDR3: TGTGCCACCAGTGATGGTACAGGGGGTGGATTTAGCTATGGCTACACCTTC.

The chain has TRBV20-1 and TRBJ2-5; D gene ambiguous. Trimming took 2 bases from V and 0 from J, leaving 7 bases between them. This CDR3 contains 13 residues. Per germline, CDR1 DFQATT and CDR2 SNEGSKA (reference sequence). CDR3 sequence reads: CSARSLYQETQYF. The DNA of the CDR3 is TGCAGTGCTAGAAGTCTTTACCAAGAGACCCAGTACTTC.

J is TRBJ1-2 and V is TRBV19, with 10 bases lining up with TRBD1. With V trimmed by 5 bases and J by 8 bases, 14 bases remained unmatched. Germline V gene sequence: CDR1 LNHDA, CDR2 SQIVND (reference sequence). This CDR3 region has 16 residues. CDR3 coding DNA: TGTGCCAGTAGTGCCGCAACCCCCGGGACAGGGGCCGGCTACACCTTC. Its translation is CASSAATPGTGAGYTF.

A few counts support this clonotype. This sequence joins TRBV20-1 and TRBJ1-1, with D hard to call. CDR1 is DFQATT, CDR2 SNEGSKA, per germline (reference sequence). The CDR3 sequence is 11 residues long. Written as DNA, the CDR3 is TGCAGGGCCCCGAGGCACACTGAAGCTTTCTTT. This sequence encodes CRAPRHTEAFF.

This clonotype appeared many times. The chain combines TRBV6-1 with TRBJ1-1; TRBD1 agrees at 7 bases. Germline CDR1 reads MNHNS; CDR2 reads SASEGT. V dropped 5 bases and J dropped 2; count of bases not matched to a gene: 5. The CDR3 spans 14 residues. Here the CDR3 DNA reads TGTGCCAGCAGTACTAGGGGGCATAACACTGAAGCTTTCTTT. Its protein is CASSTRGHNTEAFF.

This chain uses TRBV20-1 with TRBJ1-5, with D uncertain. V lost 1 base and J lost 5, with 9 bases in between. CDR3 length equals 13 residues. Germline CDR1 is DFQATT and CDR2 is SNEGSKA (reference sequence). The CDR3 nucleotides read TGCAGTGCTAGAGGTTTTAGGGATCAGCCCCAGCATTTT. Translating it yields CSARGFRDQPQHF.

This clonotype was seen a few times. The V and J genes are TRBV2 and TRBJ1-6; D ambiguous. V was trimmed by 5 bases and J by 0 bases, leaving 8 bases between them. The CDR3 is 15 amino acids. CDR1 SNHLY and CDR2 FYNNEI come from the germline V gene. The chain's CDR3 is CASSPGSSYNSPLHF. CDR3 in DNA: TGTGCCAGCAGTCCCGGGAGCTCCTATAATTCACCCCTCCACTTT.

This clonotype was counted ten times or more. The chain uses TRBV12-3 or TRBV12-4 and TRBJ1-1, with D perhaps matching TRBD1 (6 bases). The CDR3 loop spans 15 amino acids. Trimming stripped 5 bases from V and 4 bases from J, with 17 bases between. CDR3 DNA sequence: TGTGCCAGCAGTAGGATTCAGGGGCTAGCCACTGAAGCTTTCTTT. It encodes CASSRIQGLATEAFF.

This clonotype was seen only a few times. The chain couples TRBV7-9 to TRBJ2-1; tentatively, D is TRBD1 or TRBD2 (5 bases each). The CDR3 length is 15 residues. V was clipped by 3 bases and J by 2 bases, with 11 bases between them. CDR1 SEHNR and CDR2 FQNEAQ come from the germline V gene (reference sequence). The CDR3 here is CASSLGVGAYNEQFF. The CDR3 coding sequence is TGTGCCAGCAGCTTGGGGGTGGGGGCCTACAATGAGCAGTTCTTC.

This clonotype was counted at least ten times. The rearrangement links TRBV12-3 or TRBV12-4 to TRBJ1-6; D is possibly TRBD1 (5 bases). Deletions cut 5 bases from V and 5 bases from J, with 13 bases between. The CDR3 spans 15 residues. The CDR3 sequence: CASSNRRADNSPLHF. Written as DNA, the CDR3 is TGTGCCAGCAGTAACCGCAGGGCGGATAATTCACCCCTCCACTTT.

This clonotype has a count of ten or more. The gene calls are TRBV12-3 or TRBV12-4 and TRBJ1-1, with D tentatively TRBD1 (5 bases). The CDR3 totals 16 residues. V shed 2 bases and J shed 1 base, with 14 bases lying between them. CDR3 sequence (DNA): TGTGCCAGCAGTTTAAGGGCAGGGACCACGAACACTGAAGCTTTCTTT. Translation: CASSLRAGTTNTEAFF.

This clonotype was recorded at least ten times. The chain employs TRBV29-1 and TRBJ1-1; tentatively, D is TRBD1 (6 bases). Germline V gene sequence: CDR1 SQVTM, CDR2 ANQGSEA. V lost 4 bases and J lost 4, with 13 bases in between. This CDR3 comprises 13 residues. The CDR3 is CSVVQSRGTEAFF. The CDR3 coding sequence is TGCAGCGTTGTTCAAAGCAGGGGCACTGAAGCTTTCTTT.

This clonotype showed up many times. The chain couples TRBV15 to TRBJ2-1; no clear D. The length of the CDR3 is 14 residues. Germline V gene data show CDR1 as LNHNV and CDR2 as YYDKDF (reference sequence). The V gene lost 0 bases and the J gene lost 10 bases, with 13 bases spanning the gap. The DNA for the CDR3 is TGTGCCACCAGCAGAGAAACCTACCAATCCGAGCAGTTCTTC. Its translation is CATSRETYQSEQFF.